This TCR beta chain was recovered during a study of tissue T cells after allogeneic stem cell transplantation. As concerns this clone: Its antigen is as yet unknown. Genes and germline are mouse. The read comes to an end 1 residue before the CDR3 does, leaving the germline J gene to fill in the end.

Study results and limitations: Motif-based clustering found tissue-specific repertoire signatures shared across patients, though few clones were shared. Within patients, tissue anatomy strongly shaped TCR repertoire composition.

Regarding time point: mouse harvest day 14 after allogeneic transplant. Tail vein injection delivered 10^7 T-cell-depleted bone marrow cells and 10^6 splenic CD5+ T cells. B6 (H2b) cells into BALB/c (H2d) mice; tissues taken at day 7 or 14. Assay: immunoSEQ multiplex PCR; the TCRdb copy retains only in-frame clones and omits some. The sample records some 2,100 clones, around 46% being singletons. Per the germline V gene, CDR1 is LGHNA and CDR2 is YNLKQL (reference sequence). The V gene lost 1 base and the J gene lost 0 bases, with 6 bases spanning the gap. CDR3 size: 15 residues. Sequenced material: lymph node tissue. This clonotype originated in a female BALB/c mouse given C57BL/6 T cells with graft-versus-host disease after an allogeneic hematopoietic cell transplant. This chain uses TRBV5 with TRBJ2-2; possible D gene TRBD1, 6 bases. The CDR3 reads CASSQGTANTGQLYF. CDR3 bases read: TGTGCCAGCAGCCAAGGGACAGCAAACACCGGGCAGCTCTAC.